The next 9 T cell receptor beta chains were all read from a single sample in a study of blood T cell repertoires in COVID-19. TCRdb's copy holds only in-frame clones and misses some; the assay was immunoSEQ multiplex PCR. The sample has approximately 200,000 clones; approximately 83% are singletons. Sequenced sample: peripheral blood. These receptor sequences come from a man aged 55 to 69 with acute or convalescent COVID-19.

The chain employs TRBV19 and TRBJ2-2; 10 positions match TRBD1. V was clipped by 4 bases and J by 7 bases; unmatched bases: 12. The CDR3 loop spans 17 amino acids. CDR1 LNHDA and CDR2 SQIVND come from the germline V gene (reference sequence). The CDR3, as DNA: TGTGCCAGTAGTACGGGCAAACGACAGGGGGCAGGCGGGGAGCTGTTTTTT. This translates into CASSTGKRQGAGGELFF.

The J gene is TRBJ1-3, the V gene TRBV2; 8 nucleotides agree with TRBD1. CDR3 length: 14 amino acids. With 4 bases clipped from V and 4 bases from J, the junction kept 3 bases outside the gene matches. The germline gives CDR1 SNHLY, CDR2 FYNNEI. The CDR3 region has the DNA TGTGCCAGCAGTGGGACAGGGTTAGGAAACACCATATATTTT. Its translation: CASSGTGLGNTIYF. Based on the CDR3 plus reference TRBV2 and TRBJ1-3, the full variable domain is EPEVTQTPSHQVTQMGQEVILRCVPISNHLYFYWYRQILGQKVEFLVSFYNNEISEKSEIFDDQFSVERPDGSNFTLKIRSTKLEDSAMYFCASSGTGLGNTIYFGEGSWLTVV.

The CDR3 region is CAWSPHRGGNQPQHF. CDR3 bases: TGTGCCTGGAGTCCACACAGGGGGGGGAATCAGCCCCAGCATTTT. The chain carries TRBV30 and TRBJ1-5; 8 nucleotides align to TRBD1. CDR1 is GTSNPN and CDR2 is SVGIG in the germline V gene (reference sequence). The V segment lost 2 bases and the J segment 4 bases; nucleotides outside the gene matches: 7. The CDR3 totals 15 residues.

Regarding this clone: This sample also contains other DNA sequences that code for the same CDR3. The V gene is TRBV19, the J gene TRBJ1-1; the D is unclear. The CDR3 is 13 residues long. Trimming took 3 bases from V and 3 from J, leaving 8 bases between them. Germline CDR1 and CDR2: LNHDA and SQIVND (reference sequence). As DNA, the CDR3 is TGTGCCAGTAGTATTAACAGAGACACTGAAGCTTTCTTT. Its translation is CASSINRDTEAFF.

V and J are TRBV6-5 and TRBJ2-5; 8 positions match TRBD2. CDR1 and CDR2 from the germline V gene are MNHEY and SVGAGI. V dropped 7 bases and J dropped 5; count of bases not matched to a gene: 9. This CDR3 is built from 14 residues. The CDR3 region is CASTPGGLGETQYF. The CDR3 DNA reads TGTGCCAGCACCCCGGGGGGGCTAGGGGAGACCCAGTACTTC.

The chain employs TRBV21-1 and TRBJ2-1; the tabulated D call, TRBD1, remains unverified against the DNA. TRBV21-1 is reported as a pseudogene. The CDR3 runs to 17 residues. The CDR3 is CASSKAVRGEWDNEQFF. In DNA, the CDR3 is TGTGCCAGCAGCAAAGCCGTCAGGGGGGAGTGGGACAATGAGCAGTTCTTC.

This sequence joins TRBV29-1 and TRBJ2-3, with a possible D match to TRBD1 (5 bases). Germline CDR1 is SQVTM and CDR2 is ANQGSEA. Trimming took 5 bases from V and 5 from J, leaving 11 bases between them. CDR3 length: 12 amino acids. The CDR3 loop is CSVTDSGDTQYF. In DNA, the CDR3 is TGCAGCGTTACTGACAGTGGAGATACGCAGTATTTT.

The chain couples TRBV28 to TRBJ1-5; D is uncertain. In germline, CDR1 is MDHEN, CDR2 SYDVKM. The germline V and J ends were trimmed by 10 bases and 4 bases, with 20 bases remaining between them. This CDR3 is built from 15 residues. Here the CDR3 DNA reads TGTGCCACAAACCCCGGTAACAGTCGGAATCAGCCCCAGCATTTT. Its translation: CATNPGNSRNQPQHF. The full variable domain, in which reference TRBV28 and TRBJ1-5 provide the parts outside the CDR3, is DVKVTQSSRYLVKRTGEKVFLECVQDMDHENMFWYRQDPGLGLRLIYFSYDVKMKEKGDIPEGYSVSREKKERFSLILESASTNQTSMYLCATNPGNSRNQPQHFGDGTRLSIL.

This chain joins TRBV27 and TRBJ2-1; 9 nucleotides match TRBD1. The CDR3 sequence is 14 residues long. V was pared by 5 bases and J by 3 bases, with 2 bases of the junction left unmatched. Germline CDR1 is MNHEY and CDR2 is SMNVEV (reference sequence). The CDR3 protein is CASSPGQGYNEQFF. Here the CDR3 DNA reads TGTGCCAGCAGTCCGGGACAGGGCTACAATGAGCAGTTCTTC.